Ten or more counts support the clone carrying this T cell receptor (beta chain). The antigen remains undetermined. Building the TCR beta libraries relied on iRepertoire HTBI primers, and CDR3 regions underwent Arm-PCR. Via MiXCR, TCRdb re-called the multiplex PCR reads, giving one row per CDR3 protein. The table shows approximately 470,000 distinct CDR3 sequences, with less than 25% occurring only once. Trimming shortened V by 3 bases and J by 3 bases, and 12 bases separated the two germline ends. CDR3 length equals 14 residues. This sample is drawn from a study of regulatory T cells in long-lasting Graves disease. Regarding time point: persistent/refractory GD, antithyroid drugs over 5 years with positive TRAb. PBMC RNA was the source of the TCR library. Study-wide results and limits: There was favoring of TRBV28, TRBJ1-2 and TRBJ2-5 in persistent disease. Accuracy might have suffered from few samples. Graves' patients with persistent disease showed TCR diversity lower than patients newly diagnosed.

This TCR came from a female donor with Graves disease. Sequences were derived from peripheral blood mononuclear cells (PBMCs), sampled when the disease was refractory, from a patient treated with antithyroid drugs. The chain couples TRBV12-3 or TRBV12-4 to TRBJ2-7; a possible D gene is TRBD1 (5 bases). CDR3 in DNA: TGTGCCAGCAGTTTTGGCAGGGTTCTCTACGAGCAGTACTTC. Protein product: CASSFGRVLYEQYF.